This TCR beta chain was recorded in a study of blood T cells in healthy people across ages. Study-level findings and limits: PBMCs left unsorted prevented a conclusive naive versus antigen-experienced comparison.

Primed by a sample-barcoded 5' primer and a J-beta primer mix, a second PCR proceeded for 7 to 11 cycles. From the 5' RACE reads, TCRdb called clonotypes with MiXCR, one entry per CDR3 protein. Counted here are around 520,000 distinct CDR3 sequences, 27% occurring once; the ten biggest clones make up 3% to 4%. The CDR3 loop spans 16 amino acids. Trimming at V came to 5 bases and at J to 1 base, leaving 7 bases not matched to a gene. CDR1 and CDR2 from the germline V gene are SGHTA and FQGNSA. As for this clonotype: Antigen unknown.

Separately, the same data were catalogued under a study of T cells of mothers and their children. From that study: Persistent microchimeric T cell clones were not found at ~100 per million sensitivity.

The sample consisted of blood. This clonotype was sampled from a boy under 10 years old in good health. J is TRBJ2-1 and V is TRBV7-2, with 8 bases that match TRBD2. The CDR3 reads CASSRSGSTSYNEQFF. The CDR3 DNA follows: TGTGCCAGCAGCCGAAGCGGGAGCACTTCCTACAATGAGCAGTTCTTC. The whole variable domain, filled in from reference TRBV7-2 and TRBJ2-1, reads GAGVSQSPSNKVTEKGKDVELRCDPISGHTALYWYRQSLGQGLEFLIYFQGNSAPDKSGLPSDRFSAERTGGSVSTLTIQRTQQEDSAVYLCASSRSGSTSYNEQFFGPGTRLTVL.